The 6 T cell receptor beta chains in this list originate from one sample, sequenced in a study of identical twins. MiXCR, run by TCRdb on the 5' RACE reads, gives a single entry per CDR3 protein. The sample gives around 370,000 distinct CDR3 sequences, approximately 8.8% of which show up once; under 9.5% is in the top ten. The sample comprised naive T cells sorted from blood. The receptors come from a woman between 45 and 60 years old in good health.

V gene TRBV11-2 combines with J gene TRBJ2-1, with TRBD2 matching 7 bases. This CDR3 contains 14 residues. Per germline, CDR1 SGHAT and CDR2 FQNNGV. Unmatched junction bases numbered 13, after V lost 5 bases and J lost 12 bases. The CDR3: CASSPPVGRVGQFF. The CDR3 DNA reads TGTGCCAGCAGCCCCCCCGTAGGGAGGGTGGGGCAGTTCTTC. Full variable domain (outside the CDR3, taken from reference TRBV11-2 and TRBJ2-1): EAGVAQSPRYKIIEKRQSVAFWCNPISGHATLYWYQQILGQGPKLLIQFQNNGVVDDSQLPKDRFSAERLKGVDSTLKIQPAKLEDSAVYLCASSPPVGRVGQFFGPGTRLTVL.

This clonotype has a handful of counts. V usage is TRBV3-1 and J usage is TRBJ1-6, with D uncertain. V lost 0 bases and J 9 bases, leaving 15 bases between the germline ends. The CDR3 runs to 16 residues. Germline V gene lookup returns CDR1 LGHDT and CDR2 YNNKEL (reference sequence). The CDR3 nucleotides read TGTGCCAGCAGCCAAGATCTCGATTTCGGACTTTCACCCCTCCACTTT. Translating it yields CASSQDLDFGLSPLHF. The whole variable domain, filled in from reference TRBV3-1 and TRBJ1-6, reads DTAVSQTPKYLVTQMGNDKSIKCEQNLGHDTMYWYKQDSKKFLKIMFSYNNKELIINETVPNRFSPKSPDKAHLNLHINSLELGDSAVYFCASSQDLDFGLSPLHFGNGTRLTVT.

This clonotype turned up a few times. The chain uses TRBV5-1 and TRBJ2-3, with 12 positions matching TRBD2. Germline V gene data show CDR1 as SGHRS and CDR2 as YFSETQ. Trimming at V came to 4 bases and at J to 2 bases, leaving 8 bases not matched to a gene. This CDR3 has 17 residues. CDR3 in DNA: TGCGCCAGCAGCACCGGCTGGACTAGCGGGGTCACAGATACGCAGTATTTT. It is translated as CASSTGWTSGVTDTQYF.

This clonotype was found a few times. The CDR3 loop reads CASSGGGIDTQYF. Here the CDR3 DNA reads TGTGCCAGCAGTGGGGGGGGAATAGATACGCAGTATTTT. This chain joins TRBV27 and TRBJ2-3, with 7 nucleotides matching TRBD2. This CDR3 region has 13 residues. The junction had 4 bases not matched to a gene; V was cut back by 5 bases and J by 5 bases. Germline V gene sequence: CDR1 MNHEY, CDR2 SMNVEV (reference sequence).

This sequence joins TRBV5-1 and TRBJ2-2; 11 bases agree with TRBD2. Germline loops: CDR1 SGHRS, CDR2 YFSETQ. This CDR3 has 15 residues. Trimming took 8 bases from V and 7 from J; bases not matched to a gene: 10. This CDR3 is CASKTSGSVGGELFF. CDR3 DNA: TGCGCCAGTAAAACTAGCGGGAGTGTCGGCGGGGAGCTGTTTTTT.

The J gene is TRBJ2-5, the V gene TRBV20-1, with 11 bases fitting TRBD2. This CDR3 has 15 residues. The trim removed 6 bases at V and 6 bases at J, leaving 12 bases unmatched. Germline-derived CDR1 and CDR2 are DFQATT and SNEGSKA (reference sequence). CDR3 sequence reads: CSATFGVAGGKTQYF. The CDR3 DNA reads TGCAGTGCGACCTTCGGGGTAGCGGGAGGGAAGACCCAGTACTTC.